One and the same sample provided the 26 T cell receptor beta chains below, sequenced in a study of blood T cell repertoires in COVID-19. TCRdb keeps only in-frame clones here, not all; method: immunoSEQ multiplex PCR. The table has around 200,000 clones, roughly four fifths seen once. Material for sequencing was peripheral blood. These receptors originate from a human donor in a cohort sampled during active COVID-19.

This clone showed up just once. The chain is built from TRBV18 and TRBJ2-5; TRBD2 matches 7 bases. The CDR3 has 20 residues. Germline CDR1 is KGHSH and CDR2 is LQKENI. Losses at the gene ends were 2 bases for V and 10 bases for J; bases not matched to a gene: 28. DNA of the CDR3: TGTGCCAGCTCACCAACCGAGAGAGGGGAGGGAGACCCGACCTCTCATCTCCAGTACTTC. Translation: CASSPTERGEGDPTSHLQYF.

The chain combines TRBV6-6 with TRBJ2-5; possibly TRBD1 for D (5 bases). CDR1 is MNHNY and CDR2 is SVGAGI in the germline V gene (reference sequence). This CDR3 is built from 13 residues. V was cut by 6 bases and J by 2 bases, with 10 bases left in between. The DNA of the CDR3 is TGTGCCAGCAGGAAAGACAGTCAAGAGACCCAGTACTTC. Protein: CASRKDSQETQYF.

The chain couples TRBV5-1 to TRBJ2-4; 9 bases line up with TRBD1. The trim removed 2 bases at V and 6 bases at J, leaving 6 bases unmatched. The CDR3 runs 15 residues. The germline V gene has CDR1 SGHRS and CDR2 YFSETQ. The CDR3 loop reads CASSFTGGAGNIQYF. The DNA for the CDR3 is TGCGCCAGCAGCTTTACAGGGGGCGCGGGAAACATTCAGTACTTC. The whole variable domain, remainder taken from reference TRBV5-1 and TRBJ2-4, is KAGVTQTPRYLIKTRGQQVTLSCSPISGHRSVSWYQQTPGQGLQFLFEYFSETQRNKGNFPGRFSGRQFSNSRSEMNVSTLELGDSALYLCASSFTGGAGNIQYFGAGTRLSVL.

This chain connects TRBV19 to TRBJ2-1, with TRBD1 matching over 7 bases. Germline lookup yields CDR1 LNHDA and CDR2 SQIVND (reference sequence). The ends lost 9 bases at V and 9 bases at J; junction bases unmatched: 14. This CDR3 region has 14 residues. The CDR3 DNA follows: TGTGCCAGAGGGGGCGGGCGTAGCTATATTGAGCAGTTCTTC. Encoded protein: CARGGGRSYIEQFF.

The V gene is TRBV5-1, the J gene TRBJ1-3, with D possibly TRBD1 on 6 matching bases. The V end was cut by 0 bases, the J end by 3 bases, with 13 bases between. CDR3 length equals 16 residues. Germline CDR1 reads SGHRS; CDR2 reads YFSETQ. CDR3 nucleotides: TGCGCCAGCAGCTTGGATTCGGGGGGCTTTGGAAACACCATATATTTT. As protein: CASSLDSGGFGNTIYF.

The rearrangement links TRBV19 to TRBJ1-2, with TRBD1 matching over 7 bases. V shed 10 bases and J 4 bases; nucleotides not matched to a gene: 9. Per germline, CDR1 LNHDA and CDR2 SQIVND (reference sequence). The CDR3 length is 13 residues. The CDR3 reads CAITGEAGYGYTF. CDR3 bases: TGTGCCATTACAGGGGAAGCCGGCTATGGCTACACCTTC. Variable domain in full (rest from reference TRBV19 and TRBJ1-2): DGGITQSPKYLFRKEGQNVTLSCEQNLNHDAMYWYRQDPGQGLRLIYYSQIVNDFQKGDIAEGYSVSREKKESFPLTVTSAQKNPTAFYLCAITGEAGYGYTFGSGTRLTVV.

The rearrangement links TRBV6-5 to TRBJ1-2, with a possible D match to TRBD1 (5 bases). Trimming removed 8 bases from V and 4 bases from J, with 20 bases in between. The V gene's germline CDR1 is MNHEY and CDR2 SVGAGI. CDR3 length: 15 residues. The CDR3 region has the DNA TGTGCCAGCTCCCATACACCCGCGGGGGGCTATGGCTACACCTTC. Its protein product is CASSHTPAGGYGYTF.

The V and J genes are TRBV2 and TRBJ1-6; D unclear. The germline CDR1 and CDR2 sequences are SNHLY and FYNNEI. The V gene lost 1 base and the J gene lost 0 bases, with 4 bases spanning the gap. CDR3 length: 15 amino acids. DNA for the CDR3: TGTGCCAGCAGTGAAGTTCGCTCCTATAATTCACCCCTCCACTTT. Residues: CASSEVRSYNSPLHF.

The chain carries TRBV28 and TRBJ2-3; 7 nucleotides agree with TRBD1. Germline CDR1 is MDHEN and CDR2 is SYDVKM. J gave up 0 bases and V 6 bases, and 6 bases lay outside the gene matches. The CDR3 runs 15 residues. The CDR3 is CASSYRDSSTDTQYF. The CDR3 DNA reads as TGTGCCAGCAGCTACAGGGACAGCAGCACAGATACGCAGTATTTT. Based on the CDR3 plus reference TRBV28 and TRBJ2-3, the full variable domain is DVKVTQSSRYLVKRTGEKVFLECVQDMDHENMFWYRQDPGLGLRLIYFSYDVKMKEKGDIPEGYSVSREKKERFSLILESASTNQTSMYLCASSYRDSSTDTQYFGPGTRLTVL.

The V call is TRBV7-3, the J call TRBJ2-7; 8 bases fit TRBD2. This CDR3 has 13 amino acids. Trimming at V came to 1 base and at J to 7 bases, leaving 3 bases not matched to a gene. Germline CDR1 SGHTA, CDR2 FQGTGA. CDR3 sequence (DNA): TGTGCCAGCAGCTTAAGTCGGGGGGGAGAGCAGTACTTC. Translation: CASSLSRGGEQYF.

This rearrangement joins TRBV27 to TRBJ1-1; D might be TRBD1 (5 bases). The V gene lost 9 bases and the J gene lost 5 bases, with 19 bases spanning the gap. The CDR3 loop spans 14 amino acids. Per the germline V gene, CDR1 is MNHEY and CDR2 is SMNVEV (reference sequence). The DNA for the CDR3 is TGTGCCAGTCGCGGGGCTGGGGGGGGTACTGAAGCTTTCTTT. Translating it yields CASRGAGGGTEAFF.

The chain has TRBV7-2 and TRBJ2-1; 10 positions match TRBD2. Germline V gene data show CDR1 as SGHTA and CDR2 as FQGNSA. CDR3 length equals 16 residues. V lost 2 bases, J lost 2 bases, and 3 bases stayed unmatched. The CDR3 region is CASSLLLAGAYNEQFF. The CDR3 bases are TGTGCCAGCAGCTTACTCCTAGCGGGGGCCTACAATGAGCAGTTCTTC.

The chain is built from TRBV6-6 and TRBJ2-5; maybe TRBD1 (6 bases). Per germline, CDR1 MNHNY and CDR2 SVGAGI (reference sequence). This CDR3 comprises 16 residues. The V end lost 1 base, the J end lost 0 bases, and 12 bases lay between the germline ends. Here the CDR3 DNA reads TGTGCCAGCAGTTACTGGGCAGGGGTTTACCAAGAGACCCAGTACTTC. As protein: CASSYWAGVYQETQYF.

The chain employs TRBV19 and TRBJ1-5; 9 nucleotides match TRBD1. In germline, CDR1 is LNHDA, CDR2 SQIVND (reference sequence). The CDR3 has 15 amino acids. J lost 0 bases, V lost 7 bases, and 4 bases had no gene match. CDR3 nucleotides: TGTGCCAGTAAGGACAGGGGACCTAGCAATCAGCCCCAGCATTTT. Its protein is CASKDRGPSNQPQHF.

The J gene is TRBJ1-1, the V gene TRBV3-1 (or the pseudogene TRBV3-2), with D unclear. This CDR3 has 11 amino acids. Germline V lookup: CDR1 LGHDT, CDR2 YNNKEL (reference sequence). The germline V and J ends were trimmed by 7 bases and 6 bases, with 9 bases remaining between them. The CDR3 reads CASMNAAEAFF. Written as DNA, the CDR3 is TGTGCCAGCATGAACGCGGCTGAAGCTTTCTTT.

The chain joins TRBV24-1 to TRBJ2-3, with 10 bases lining up with TRBD2. The J segment lost 7 bases and the V segment lost 2 bases, leaving 11 bases of the junction unmatched. From germline, CDR1 is KGHDR and CDR2 SFDVKD. This CDR3 spans 17 amino acids. The CDR3 here is CATSDSRLAGADNTQYF. CDR3 sequence (DNA): TGTGCCACCAGTGATTCACGGCTAGCGGGGGCTGACAATACGCAGTATTTT.

This chain joins TRBV5-1 and TRBJ2-1, with TRBD2 identical over 16 bases. The CDR3 runs to 15 residues. With 3 bases clipped from V and 9 bases from J, the junction kept 3 bases outside the gene matches. Germline assignment: CDR1 SGHRS and CDR2 YFSETQ. The CDR3 sequence is CASSSGTSGGVEQFF. The DNA of the CDR3 is TGCGCCAGCAGCTCCGGGACTAGCGGGGGGGTTGAGCAGTTCTTC. Combining the CDR3 with reference TRBV5-1 and TRBJ2-1 gives the whole variable domain KAGVTQTPRYLIKTRGQQVTLSCSPISGHRSVSWYQQTPGQGLQFLFEYFSETQRNKGNFPGRFSGRQFSNSRSEMNVSTLELGDSALYLCASSSGTSGGVEQFFGPGTRLTVL.

J is TRBJ1-1 and V is TRBV24-1; a possible D gene is TRBD1 (5 bases). The V end lost 6 bases, the J end lost 2 bases, and 12 bases lay between the germline ends. The CDR3 is made up of 14 amino acids. Germline CDR1 is KGHDR and CDR2 is SFDVKD. The CDR3 nucleotides are TGTGCCACCAGTCATCGGGGGGGAAACACTGAAGCTTTCTTT. Translated, it gives CATSHRGGNTEAFF.

This chain joins TRBV13 and TRBJ2-7, with 11 positions matching TRBD2. The CDR3 covers 17 residues. V shed 5 bases, J shed 0 bases, and the junction held 9 bases outside the gene matches. CDR1 and CDR2 (germline): PRHDT, FYEKMQ (reference sequence). The CDR3 nucleotides are TGTGCCAGCAGCCCGTCTACTAGCGGGGGTTTCTCCTACGAGCAGTACTTC. This codes for CASSPSTSGGFSYEQYF. Filled out from reference TRBV13 and TRBJ2-7, the complete variable domain reads AAGVIQSPRHLIKEKRETATLKCYPIPRHDTVYWYQQGPGQDPQFLISFYEKMQSDKGSIPDRFSAQQFSDYHSELNMSSLELGDSALYFCASSPSTSGGFSYEQYFGPGTRLTVT.

The J gene is TRBJ2-1, the V gene TRBV11-1, with 9 bases identical to TRBD2. This CDR3 region has 16 residues. CDR1 and CDR2 from the germline V gene are SGHAT and FQDESV (reference sequence). J was trimmed by 7 bases and V by 1 base; bases with no gene match: 8. The CDR3 reads CASSLVASGGINEQFF. The CDR3 nucleotides read TGTGCCAGCAGCTTAGTGGCCAGCGGGGGGATTAATGAGCAGTTCTTC.

The chain employs TRBV7-6 and TRBJ2-3, with 10 bases aligning to TRBD2. CDR3 length: 18 residues. With V trimmed by 1 base and J by 7 bases, 14 bases remained unmatched. The germline gives CDR1 SGHVS, CDR2 FNYEAQ. The CDR3 nucleotides are TGTGCCAGCAGCTTAGGATGGGCTAGCGGGGGCTTCAGGAATACGCAGTATTTT. It translates to CASSLGWASGGFRNTQYF.

This clone was picked up a small number of times. V and J are TRBV3-1 (or the pseudogene TRBV3-2) and TRBJ1-3; a weak D match, TRBD1 (5 bases). Germline lookup yields CDR1 LGHDT and CDR2 YNNKEL (reference sequence). The V end was cut by 1 base, the J end by 0 bases, with 10 bases between. The CDR3 runs 16 residues. The CDR3: CASSQAPRASGNTIYF. The CDR3 DNA reads TGTGCCAGCAGCCAAGCCCCCAGGGCCTCTGGAAACACCATATATTTT.

V and J are TRBV15 and TRBJ2-2, with 9 bases lining up with TRBD2. V lost 0 bases to trimming and J lost 6 bases; unmatched junction nucleotides: 2. Germline assignment: CDR1 LNHNV and CDR2 YYDKDF (reference sequence). The CDR3 sequence is 15 residues long. DNA of the CDR3: TGTGCCACCAGCAGAGATCCTAGCGGGGCCGGGGAGCTGTTTTTT. Translation: CATSRDPSGAGELFF.

The chain has TRBV11-3 and TRBJ2-3; TRBD1 agrees at 8 bases. Germline values: CDR1 SGHNT, CDR2 YENEEA. This CDR3 is built from 14 residues. With V trimmed by 5 bases and J by 8 bases, 9 bases remained unmatched. CDR3 nucleotides: TGTGCCAGCAGCCCTGGACAGGGATCGGTTACGCAGTATTTT. It is translated as CASSPGQGSVTQYF.

This chain connects TRBV19 to TRBJ1-6, with D maybe TRBD1 (6 bases). Looked up from germline, CDR1 is LNHDA and CDR2 is SQIVND (reference sequence). Trimming left V 3 bases short and J 4 bases short, with 13 bases between. The CDR3 loop spans 16 amino acids. DNA for the CDR3: TGTGCCAGTAGTATCCCGACAGGAATTTATAATTCACCCCTCCACTTT. Translation gives CASSIPTGIYNSPLHF.

The rearrangement uses TRBV3-1 (or the pseudogene TRBV3-2) and TRBJ1-1, with 11 positions matching TRBD1. V was clipped by 9 bases and J by 4 bases; unmatched bases: 10. Germline V lookup: CDR1 LGHDT, CDR2 YNNKEL (reference sequence). There are 15 residues in the CDR3. As DNA, the CDR3 is TGTGCCAGTAGCATACGGACAGGGGGCGGCACTGAAGCTTTCTTT. It encodes CASSIRTGGGTEAFF.